What follows describes a single TCR beta chain. The antigen is not known. Generated by immunoSEQ multiplex PCR, the TCRdb table keeps only in-frame clones and is missing some. This sample carries 78,000 or so clones, 60% to 85% of them seen once, and the ten largest clones take roughly a tenth. The source of the sample is a study of vaccination effects on CD4 cells after COVID-19. Whole-study context: Everyone in the study got two shots of either the BNT162b2 or mRNA-1273 vaccine.

Antigen-specific CD4+ T cells expanded by the ViraFEST assay with viral peptide pools were then sequenced. Following culture for around 10 days, CD4+ T cells were isolated. Nobody among the vaccine recipients had prior SARS-CoV-2 infection (nucleocapsid antibodies were negative). The authors exchanged half the medium for IL-2 medium on days 3 and 7. This clonotype originated in a human donor who received a COVID-19 vaccine. The sequences come from CD4+ T cells from PBMCs cultured with SARS-CoV-2 spike peptides, collected before COVID-19 vaccination.

The CDR3 DNA follows: TGTGCCAGCAGCCCAAGTGTGGCAAACACTGAAGCTTTCTTT. Protein product: CASSPSVANTEAFF. The chain employs TRBV3-1 (or the pseudogene TRBV3-2) and TRBJ1-1, with unresolved D. This CDR3 has 14 residues. CDR1 and CDR2 from the germline V gene are LGHDT and YNNKEL (reference sequence). The V gene lost 4 bases and the J gene lost 2 bases, with 11 bases spanning the gap.